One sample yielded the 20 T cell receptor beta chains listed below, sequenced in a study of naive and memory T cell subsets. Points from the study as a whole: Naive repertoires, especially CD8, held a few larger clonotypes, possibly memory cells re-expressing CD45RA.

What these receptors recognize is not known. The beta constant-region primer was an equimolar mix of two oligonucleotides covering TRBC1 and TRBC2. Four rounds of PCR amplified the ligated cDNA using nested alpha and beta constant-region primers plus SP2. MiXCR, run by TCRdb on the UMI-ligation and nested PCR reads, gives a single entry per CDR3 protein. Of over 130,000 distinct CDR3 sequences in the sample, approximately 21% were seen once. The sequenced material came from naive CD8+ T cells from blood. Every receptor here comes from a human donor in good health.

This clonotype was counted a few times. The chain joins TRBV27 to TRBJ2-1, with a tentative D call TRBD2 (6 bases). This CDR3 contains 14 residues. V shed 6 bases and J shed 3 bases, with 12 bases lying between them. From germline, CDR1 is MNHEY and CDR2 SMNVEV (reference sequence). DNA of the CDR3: TGTGCCAGCAGCCTGGGGGGTGTCTACAATGAGCAGTTCTTC. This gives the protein CASSLGGVYNEQFF.

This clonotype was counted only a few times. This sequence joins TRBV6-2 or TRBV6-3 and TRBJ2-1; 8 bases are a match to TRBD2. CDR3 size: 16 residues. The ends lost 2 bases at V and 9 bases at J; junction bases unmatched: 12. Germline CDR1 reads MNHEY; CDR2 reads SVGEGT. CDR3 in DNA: TGTGCCAGCAGTTACGCCGCGACTAGCGTGATGATTGAGCAGTTCTTC. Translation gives CASSYAATSVMIEQFF.

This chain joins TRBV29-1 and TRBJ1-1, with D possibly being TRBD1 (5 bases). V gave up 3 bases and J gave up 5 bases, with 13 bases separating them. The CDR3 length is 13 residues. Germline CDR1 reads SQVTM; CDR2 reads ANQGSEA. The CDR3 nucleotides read TGCAGCGTTGAGGGGGTGGGGGTTACTGAAGCTTTCTTT. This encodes CSVEGVGVTEAFF.

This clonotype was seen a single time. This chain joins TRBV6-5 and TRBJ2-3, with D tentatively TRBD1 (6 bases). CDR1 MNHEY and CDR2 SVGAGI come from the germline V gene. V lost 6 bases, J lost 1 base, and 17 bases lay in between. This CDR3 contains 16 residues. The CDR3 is CASRDSAGWGTDTQYF. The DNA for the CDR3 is TGTGCCAGCAGGGACAGCGCCGGTTGGGGCACAGATACGCAGTATTTT.

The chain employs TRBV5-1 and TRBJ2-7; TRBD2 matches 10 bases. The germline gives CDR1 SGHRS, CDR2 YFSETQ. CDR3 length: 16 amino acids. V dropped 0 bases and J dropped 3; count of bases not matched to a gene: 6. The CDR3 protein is CASSLDPSGSIYEQYF. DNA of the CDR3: TGCGCCAGCAGCTTGGATCCTAGCGGGAGTATCTACGAGCAGTACTTC.

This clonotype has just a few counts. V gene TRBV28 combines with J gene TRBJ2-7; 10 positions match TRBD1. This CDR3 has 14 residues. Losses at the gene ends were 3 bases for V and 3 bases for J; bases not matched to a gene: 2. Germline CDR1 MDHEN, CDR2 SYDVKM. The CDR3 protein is CASSLTGGDYEQYF. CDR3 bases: TGTGCCAGCAGTTTGACAGGGGGCGACTACGAGCAGTACTTC.

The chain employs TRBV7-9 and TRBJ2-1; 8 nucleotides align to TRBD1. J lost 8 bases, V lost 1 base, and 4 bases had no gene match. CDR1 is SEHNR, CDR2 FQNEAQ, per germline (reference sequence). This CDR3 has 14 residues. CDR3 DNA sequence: TGTGCCAGCAGCTTAGTCGACAGGGGCGATGAGCAGTTCTTC. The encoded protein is CASSLVDRGDEQFF.

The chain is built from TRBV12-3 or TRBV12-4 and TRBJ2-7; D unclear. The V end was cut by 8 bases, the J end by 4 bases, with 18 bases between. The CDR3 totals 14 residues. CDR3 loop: CASSRSGRPYEQYF. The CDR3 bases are TGTGCCAGCTCCCGGTCCGGCCGACCTTACGAGCAGTACTTC.

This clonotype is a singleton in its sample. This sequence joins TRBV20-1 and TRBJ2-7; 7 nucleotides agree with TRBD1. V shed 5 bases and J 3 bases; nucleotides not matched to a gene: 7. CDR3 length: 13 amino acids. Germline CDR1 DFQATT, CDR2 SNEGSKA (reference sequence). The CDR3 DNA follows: TGCAGTGCTTCCGGGACAGACTTCTACGAGCAGTACTTC. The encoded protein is CSASGTDFYEQYF.

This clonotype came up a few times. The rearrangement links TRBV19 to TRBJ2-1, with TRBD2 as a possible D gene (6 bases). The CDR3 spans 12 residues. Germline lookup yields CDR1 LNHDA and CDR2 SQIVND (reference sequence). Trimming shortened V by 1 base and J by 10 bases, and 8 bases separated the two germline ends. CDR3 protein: CASSIAGEEQFF. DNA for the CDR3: TGTGCCAGTAGTATAGCGGGAGAAGAGCAGTTCTTC.

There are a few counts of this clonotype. The CDR3 DNA reads TGCGCCAGCAGTCGAGGGAATGGGGGGCTAGTATCGGATGAGCAGTTCTTC. Its translation: CASSRGNGGLVSDEQFF. This chain uses TRBV4-3 with TRBJ2-1, with D possibly being TRBD1 or TRBD2 (6 bases each). Per germline, CDR1 LGHNA and CDR2 YSLEER. The CDR3 runs 17 residues. V lost 6 bases and J lost 8, with 26 bases in between.

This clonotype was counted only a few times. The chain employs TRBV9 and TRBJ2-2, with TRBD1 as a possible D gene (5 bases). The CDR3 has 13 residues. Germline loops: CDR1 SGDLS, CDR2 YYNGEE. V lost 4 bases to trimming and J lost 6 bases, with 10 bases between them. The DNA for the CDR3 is TGTGCCAGCAGCCCCGACAGACCCGGGGAGCTGTTTTTT. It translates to CASSPDRPGELFF.

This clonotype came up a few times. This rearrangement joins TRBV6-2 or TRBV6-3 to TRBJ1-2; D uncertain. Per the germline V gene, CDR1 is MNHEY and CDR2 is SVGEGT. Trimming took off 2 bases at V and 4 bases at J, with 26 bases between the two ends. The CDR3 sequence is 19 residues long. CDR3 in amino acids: CASSYPPSFRTTVVYGYTF. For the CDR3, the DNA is TGTGCCAGCAGTTACCCGCCAAGCTTTAGAACAACAGTGGTCTATGGCTACACCTTC.

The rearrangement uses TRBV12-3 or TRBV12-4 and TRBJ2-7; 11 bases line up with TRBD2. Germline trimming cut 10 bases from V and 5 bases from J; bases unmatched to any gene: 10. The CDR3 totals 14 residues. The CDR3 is CATGVLAGGHEQYF. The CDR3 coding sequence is TGTGCCACCGGGGTGCTAGCGGGAGGCCACGAGCAGTACTTC.

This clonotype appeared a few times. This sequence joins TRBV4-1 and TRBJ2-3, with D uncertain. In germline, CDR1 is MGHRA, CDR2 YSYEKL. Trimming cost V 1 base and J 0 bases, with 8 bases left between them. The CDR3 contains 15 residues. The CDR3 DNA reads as TGCGCCAGCAGCCAAGGTCACATTAGCACAGATACGCAGTATTTT. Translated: CASSQGHISTDTQYF.

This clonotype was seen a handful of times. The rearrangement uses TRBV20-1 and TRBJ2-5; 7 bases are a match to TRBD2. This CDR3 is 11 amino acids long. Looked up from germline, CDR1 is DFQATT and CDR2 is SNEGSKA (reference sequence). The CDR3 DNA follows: TGCCCCGGGGGGTACCAAGAGACCCAGTACTTC. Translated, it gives CPGGYQETQYF.

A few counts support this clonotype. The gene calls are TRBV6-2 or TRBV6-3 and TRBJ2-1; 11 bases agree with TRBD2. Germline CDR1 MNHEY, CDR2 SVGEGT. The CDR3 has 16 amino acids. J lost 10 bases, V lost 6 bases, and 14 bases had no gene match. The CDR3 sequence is CASSLLAGAFGVEQFF. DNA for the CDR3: TGTGCCAGCAGCCTACTAGCGGGAGCGTTCGGAGTAGAGCAGTTCTTC.

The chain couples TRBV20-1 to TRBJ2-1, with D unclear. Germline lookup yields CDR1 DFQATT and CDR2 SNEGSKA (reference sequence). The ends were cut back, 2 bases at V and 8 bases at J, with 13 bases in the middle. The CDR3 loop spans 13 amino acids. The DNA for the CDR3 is TGCAGTGCTAGACCATCGTATGGACATGAGCAGTTCTTC. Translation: CSARPSYGHEQFF.

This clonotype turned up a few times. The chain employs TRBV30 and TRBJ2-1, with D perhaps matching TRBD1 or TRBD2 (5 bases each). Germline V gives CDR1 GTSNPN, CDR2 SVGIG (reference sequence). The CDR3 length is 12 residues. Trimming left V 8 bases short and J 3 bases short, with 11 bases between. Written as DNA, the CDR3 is TGTGCCCAGGGACGCCTCTACAATGAGCAGTTCTTC. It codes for CAQGRLYNEQFF. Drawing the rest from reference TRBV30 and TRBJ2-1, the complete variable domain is SQTIHQWPATLVQPVGSPLSLECTVEGTSNPNLYWYRQAAGRGLQLLFYSVGIGQISSEVPQNLSASRPQDRQFILSSKKLLLSDSGFYLCAQGRLYNEQFFGPGTRLTVL.

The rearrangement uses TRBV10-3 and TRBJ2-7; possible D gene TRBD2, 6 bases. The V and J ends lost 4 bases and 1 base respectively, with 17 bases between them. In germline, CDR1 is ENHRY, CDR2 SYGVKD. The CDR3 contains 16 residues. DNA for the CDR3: TGTGCCATCAGTGTGTCTCCCGAGCGGGTGTCCTACGAGCAGTACTTC. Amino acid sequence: CAISVSPERVSYEQYF.